The 10 T cell receptor beta chains presented below share a single source sample, sequenced in a study of blood T cells in healthy people across ages. A sample-barcoded 5' primer and a J-beta primer mix were used in a second PCR of roughly 7 to 11 cycles. In TCRdb, the 5' RACE reads were re-called with MiXCR into one record per CDR3 protein. Among 750,000 to 1,000,000 distinct CDR3 sequences listed, under 35% were seen once. Separately, the same data were catalogued under a study of T cells of mothers and their children.

The sample taken for sequencing was blood. These receptors were taken from a woman aged 40-49 years in good health.

This clonotype appeared many times. The V and J genes are TRBV9 and TRBJ2-2; D is possibly TRBD1 (6 bases). Germline V CDR1 and CDR2: SGDLS, YYNGEE. V was pared by 4 bases and J by 3 bases, with 22 bases between. The CDR3 is 18 residues long. CDR3 loop: CASSRSLLTGLDTGELFF. The CDR3 nucleotides read TGTGCCAGCAGCCGCTCCCTTCTTACAGGGTTGGACACCGGGGAGCTGTTTTTT. Drawing the rest from reference TRBV9 and TRBJ2-2, the complete variable domain is DSGVTQTPKHLITATGQRVTLRCSPRSGDLSVYWYQQSLDQGLQFLIQYYNGEERAKGNILERFSAQQFPDLHSELNLSSLELGDSALYFCASSRSLLTGLDTGELFFGEGSRLTVL.

The J gene is TRBJ1-1, the V gene TRBV7-3, with a tentative D call TRBD1 (6 bases). This CDR3 region has 15 residues. Trimming took 1 base from V and 3 from J, leaving 12 bases between them. Germline V gene sequence: CDR1 SGHTA, CDR2 FQGTGA. CDR3 sequence reads: CASSLMGGVDTEAFF. The CDR3 nucleotides are TGTGCCAGCAGCTTAATGGGGGGCGTGGACACTGAAGCTTTCTTT.

The CDR3: CASSNLGQRSYEQYF. The CDR3 DNA reads as TGTGCCAGCAGCAACTTGGGACAGAGATCCTACGAGCAGTACTTC. The chain couples TRBV21-1 to TRBJ2-7; TRBD1 was called by the table and not checked on the DNA. TRBV21-1 is listed as a pseudogene. This CDR3 has 15 amino acids.

The chain carries TRBV5-1 and TRBJ2-1; D is ambiguous. CDR1 and CDR2 from the germline V gene are SGHRS and YFSETQ. Trimming stripped 0 bases from V and 7 bases from J, with 17 bases between. The CDR3 consists of 16 residues. The DNA for the CDR3 is TGCGCCAGCAGCTTGGAGTATCGGTTGGCCAGAAATGAGCAGTTCTTC. It translates to CASSLEYRLARNEQFF.

Many counts were recorded for this clonotype. V usage is TRBV20-1 and J usage is TRBJ1-2; 9 bases map to TRBD1. Germline V gene sequence: CDR1 DFQATT, CDR2 SNEGSKA (reference sequence). The CDR3 length is 14 residues. The trim removed 5 bases at V and 4 bases at J, leaving 8 bases unmatched. This CDR3 reads CSAPPDRGVYGYTF. The CDR3 DNA reads as TGCAGTGCTCCCCCGGACAGGGGCGTCTATGGCTACACCTTC.

The chain recombines TRBV7-6 with TRBJ1-6; D gene ambiguous. Germline assignment: CDR1 SGHVS and CDR2 FNYEAQ. This CDR3 contains 15 residues. Between the trimmed V and J ends, which lost 3 bases and 3 bases, there was a span of 9 bases. The CDR3 DNA reads TGTGCCAGCAGCTTTTCACGGGACTATAATTCACCCCTCCACTTT. Translated, it gives CASSFSRDYNSPLHF.

The table lists this clonotype with a few counts. This chain links TRBV9 with TRBJ2-3, with D unresolved. This CDR3 spans 17 amino acids. The germline V and J ends were trimmed by 0 bases and 0 bases, with 14 bases remaining between them. CDR1 is SGDLS and CDR2 is YYNGEE in the germline V gene. The CDR3 reads CASSVDKGTISTDTQYF. DNA of the CDR3: TGTGCCAGCAGCGTAGATAAGGGCACAATTAGCACAGATACGCAGTATTTT.

This clonotype was detected ten times or more. The gene calls are TRBV12-3 or TRBV12-4 and TRBJ2-1; TRBD2 matches 12 bases. This CDR3 region has 16 residues. After removal of 4 bases from V and 5 bases from J, the junction contained 6 bases not matched to a gene. CDR3 nucleotide sequence: TGTGCCAGCAGTTCTAGCGGGGGGGCCCCCCACAATGAGCAGTTCTTC. Translated: CASSSSGGAPHNEQFF.

The chain uses TRBV18 and TRBJ2-7; 9 nucleotides match TRBD2. Germline V gene lookup returns CDR1 KGHSH and CDR2 LQKENI. Trimming cost V 2 bases and J 0 bases; bases outside gene matches: 5. The CDR3 has 16 residues. The CDR3 DNA sequence: TGTGCCAGCTCACCAAGTCTAGCGGGGACCTCCTACGAGCAGTACTTC. Residues: CASSPSLAGTSYEQYF.

This rearrangement joins TRBV7-2 to TRBJ2-2; 11 positions agree with TRBD2. The CDR3 has 16 residues. The germline gives CDR1 SGHTA, CDR2 FQGNSA. Trimming removed 5 bases from V and 4 bases from J; junction bases left unmatched: 6. Written as DNA, the CDR3 is TGTGCCAGCAGCCCACTAGCGGGGGATGTCACCGGGGAGCTGTTTTTT. This codes for CASSPLAGDVTGELFF.